This T cell receptor beta chain was retrieved from a study of cytomegalovirus exposure and HLA in healthy donors. Healthy bone marrow donors made up the donors. PCR employed 60 Vbeta and 13 Jbeta primers. Profiling relied on immunoSEQ multiplex PCR, and the TCRdb table lists in-frame clones only, not all of them. The sample records some 140,000 clones, roughly three quarters being singletons. The CDR3 spans 17 residues. Germline V gene sequence: CDR1 SGHNT, CDR2 YENEEA. With 5 bases removed from V and 3 bases from J, the gap between germline ends came to 23 bases. The J gene is TRBJ2-7, the V gene TRBV11-3; the D gene is possibly TRBD1 (6 bases). This receptor was obtained from a man in his thirties or forties in good health and CMV-seropositive. Sequencing was done on a sample of PBMCs. The CDR3 bases are TGTGCCAGCAGCCCTTACAGGGATAAGTGTCCTCTCTACGAGCAGTACTTC. This sequence encodes CASSPYRDKCPLYEQYF.